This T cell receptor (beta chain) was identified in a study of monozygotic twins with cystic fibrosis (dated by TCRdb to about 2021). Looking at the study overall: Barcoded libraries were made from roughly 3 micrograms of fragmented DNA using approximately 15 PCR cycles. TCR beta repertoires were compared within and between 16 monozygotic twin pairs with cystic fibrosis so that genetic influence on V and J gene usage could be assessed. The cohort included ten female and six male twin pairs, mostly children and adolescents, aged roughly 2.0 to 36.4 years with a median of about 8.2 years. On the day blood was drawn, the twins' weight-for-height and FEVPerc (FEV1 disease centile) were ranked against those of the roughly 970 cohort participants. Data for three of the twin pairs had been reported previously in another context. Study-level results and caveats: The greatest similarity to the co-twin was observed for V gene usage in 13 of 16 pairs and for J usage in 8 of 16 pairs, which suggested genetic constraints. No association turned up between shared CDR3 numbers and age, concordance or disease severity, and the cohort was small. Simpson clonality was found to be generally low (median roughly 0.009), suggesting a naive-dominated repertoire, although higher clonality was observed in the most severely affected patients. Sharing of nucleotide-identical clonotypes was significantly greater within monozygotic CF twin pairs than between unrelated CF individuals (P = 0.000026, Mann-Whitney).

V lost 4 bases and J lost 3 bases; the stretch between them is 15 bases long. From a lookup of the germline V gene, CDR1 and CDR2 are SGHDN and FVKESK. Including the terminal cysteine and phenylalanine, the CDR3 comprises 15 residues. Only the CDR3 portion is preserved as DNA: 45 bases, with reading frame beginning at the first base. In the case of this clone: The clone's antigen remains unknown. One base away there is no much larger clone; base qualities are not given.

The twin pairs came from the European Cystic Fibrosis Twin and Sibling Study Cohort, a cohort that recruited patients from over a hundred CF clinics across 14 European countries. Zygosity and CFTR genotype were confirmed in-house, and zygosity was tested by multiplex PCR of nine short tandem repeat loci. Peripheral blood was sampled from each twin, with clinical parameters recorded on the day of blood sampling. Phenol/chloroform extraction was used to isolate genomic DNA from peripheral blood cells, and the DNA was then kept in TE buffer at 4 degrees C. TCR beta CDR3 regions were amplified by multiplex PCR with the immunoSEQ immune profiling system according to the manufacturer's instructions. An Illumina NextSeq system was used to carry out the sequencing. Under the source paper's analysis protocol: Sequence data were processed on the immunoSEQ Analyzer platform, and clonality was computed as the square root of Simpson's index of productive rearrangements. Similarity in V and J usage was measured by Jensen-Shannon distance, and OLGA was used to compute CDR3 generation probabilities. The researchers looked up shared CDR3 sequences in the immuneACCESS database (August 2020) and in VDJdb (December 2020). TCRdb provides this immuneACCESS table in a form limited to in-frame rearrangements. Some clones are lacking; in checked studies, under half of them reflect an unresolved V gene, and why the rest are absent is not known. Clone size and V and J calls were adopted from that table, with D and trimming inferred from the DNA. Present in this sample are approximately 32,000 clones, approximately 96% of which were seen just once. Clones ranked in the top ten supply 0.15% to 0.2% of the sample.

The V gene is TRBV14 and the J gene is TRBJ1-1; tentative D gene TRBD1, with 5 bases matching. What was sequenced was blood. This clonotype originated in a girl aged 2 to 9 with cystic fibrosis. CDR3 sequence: CASSPKGFMDTEAFF. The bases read TGTGCCAGCAGCCCGAAGGGGTTCATGGACACTGAAGCTTTCTTT.